The 3 T cell receptor beta chains listed next were all sequenced from one sample in a study of blood T cells in healthy people across ages. PCR was performed a second time for roughly 7 to 11 cycles using a sample-barcoded 5' primer and a J-beta primer mix. TCRdb independently ran MiXCR on the 5' RACE reads; one entry per CDR3 protein. The sample has about 970,000 distinct CDR3 sequences; roughly half are singletons. The source material was blood. All receptors come from a woman aged 60 to 75 in good health.

The chain recombines TRBV27 with TRBJ1-5, with 10 bases matching TRBD1. This CDR3 region has 14 residues. The ends lost 5 bases at V and 6 bases at J; junction bases unmatched: 4. Germline CDR1 and CDR2: MNHEY and SMNVEV (reference sequence). The CDR3 loop reads CASSGTGEGQPQHF. The CDR3 nucleotides are TGTGCCAGCAGTGGGACAGGGGAAGGTCAGCCCCAGCATTTT.

The chain employs TRBV5-1 and TRBJ1-2, with 7 bases lining up with TRBD1. This CDR3 is 13 amino acids long. Germline trimming cut 0 bases from V and 8 bases from J; bases unmatched to any gene: 4. From germline, CDR1 is SGHRS and CDR2 YFSETQ. CDR3: CASSLVGGNGYTF. The CDR3 DNA reads as TGCGCCAGCAGCTTGGTAGGGGGCAACGGCTACACCTTC.

This clonotype came up a few times. The chain carries TRBV4-1 and TRBJ2-3; the D is unclear. Per the germline V gene, CDR1 is MGHRA and CDR2 is YSYEKL. V was clipped by 3 bases and J by 2 bases, with 9 bases between them. The CDR3 extends over 14 amino acids. CDR3: CASSQPGSTDTQYF. CDR3 nucleotides: TGCGCCAGCAGCCAGCCCGGGTCCACAGATACGCAGTATTTT.